Reported below is one TCR beta chain. The study profiled TCR beta VDJ and CDR3 using genomic DNA as template. One entry per CDR3 protein, called by TCRdb with MiXCR from the reads. The sample includes some 200,000 distinct CDR3 sequences, over 55% of them seen just once. The data derive from a study of CD8+CD57+ T cells in acquired aplastic anemia. Across the whole study: Sorted CD4+ and CD8+ cell DNA averaged roughly 3.2 ug.

The CDR3 contains 12 residues. Germline V CDR1 and CDR2: SNHLY, FYNNEI. The V end was cut by 6 bases, the J end by 1 base, with 7 bases between. This sequence joins TRBV2 and TRBJ2-7, with D hard to call. The receptor comes from a human donor in good health. Material for sequencing was sorted CD4+, CD8+, or CD8+CD57+ T cells (not recorded which) from PBMCs. CDR3 DNA sequence: TGTGCCAGCAGATTAGAGTCCTACGAGCAGTACTTC. It specifies CASRLESYEQYF.